Sequencing of this T cell receptor beta chain was carried out in a study of Ad26.COV2.S vaccination and SARS-CoV-2 variants. Treatment specified: around 19 received Ad26.COV2.S at low or high dose, single or two shots; roughly 5 received placebo; per-sample allocation not given. All samples were drawn on day 63, counting from the first vaccine or placebo injection. Germline values: CDR1 KGHSH, CDR2 LQKENI. V shed 2 bases and J shed 3 bases, with 2 bases lying between them. There are 13 residues in the CDR3. The data were produced by immunoSEQ multiplex PCR, yet TCRdb's version contains in-frame clones alone and is incomplete. The sample contains approximately 280,000 clones, more than 75% of which appear only once.

This rearrangement joins TRBV18 to TRBJ2-6; D is uncertain. The sample was peripheral blood, taken in a trial of Ad26.COV2.S vaccine versus placebo. This clonotype originated in a person aged 18-60 years who received the Ad26.COV2.S COVID-19 vaccine or a placebo. CDR3 amino acids: CASSPNGANVLTF. CDR3 nucleotides: TGTGCCAGCTCACCAAATGGGGCCAACGTCCTGACTTTC.